A single sample gave rise to the 19 T cell receptor beta chains below, sequenced in a study of blood T cell repertoires in COVID-19. Measured with immunoSEQ multiplex PCR; TCRdb has only the in-frame clones, and not every one. The sample lists 60,000 or so clones; 80% to 90% were seen once. The sequencing sample was made of peripheral blood. Receptors originate from a man between 60 and 75 years old with active or convalescent COVID-19.

The chain has TRBV6-6 and TRBJ2-5, with 8 bases aligning to TRBD2. CDR1 and CDR2 from the germline V gene are MNHNY and SVGAGI (reference sequence). This CDR3 has 14 amino acids. V shed 5 bases, J shed 4 bases, and the junction held 6 bases outside the gene matches. The CDR3 DNA reads TGTGCCAGCAGTCCCCGGGGGGGGGCAGAGACCCAGTACTTC. Translating it yields CASSPRGGAETQYF.

The rearrangement links TRBV20-1 to TRBJ2-7; TRBD2 aligns across 11 bases. J was trimmed by 1 base and V by 3 bases; bases with no gene match: 5. Germline CDR1 DFQATT, CDR2 SNEGSKA (reference sequence). The length of the CDR3 is 15 residues. CDR3 protein: CSASRRLAGSYEQYF. For the CDR3, the DNA is TGCAGTGCTAGTCGGAGACTAGCGGGGTCCTACGAGCAGTACTTC.

The chain has TRBV6-2 or TRBV6-3 and TRBJ1-6; 7 nucleotides agree with TRBD1. There are 14 residues in the CDR3. Trimming at V came to 0 bases and at J to 7 bases, leaving 0 bases not matched to a gene. Germline CDR1 and CDR2: MNHEY and SVGEGT. CDR3 nucleotides: TGTGCCAGCAGTTACTCGGGACAGAATTCACCCCTCCACTTT. This sequence encodes CASSYSGQNSPLHF.

This rearrangement joins TRBV5-1 to TRBJ2-3; D may be TRBD2 (5 bases). Trimming removed 4 bases at V and 3 bases at J, with 24 bases between. This CDR3 has 18 residues. Germline V gene data show CDR1 as SGHRS and CDR2 as YFSETQ. The CDR3 region is CASSLNTGNRMKTDTQYF. The CDR3 coding sequence is TGCGCCAGCAGCCTGAACACCGGGAACCGAATGAAGACAGATACGCAGTATTTT.

This clone was seen just once. The chain recombines TRBV19 with TRBJ1-2; perhaps TRBD1 as D (5 bases). V was cut by 11 bases and J by 0 bases, with 10 bases left in between. This CDR3 contains 12 residues. Germline V gives CDR1 LNHDA, CDR2 SQIVND (reference sequence). CDR3: CAAGLPNYGYTF. In DNA form, the CDR3 reads TGTGCCGCGGGGCTCCCTAACTATGGCTACACCTTC.

The chain uses TRBV11-2 and TRBJ2-7; 11 bases map to TRBD1. The junction had 7 bases not matched to a gene; V was cut back by 5 bases and J by 7 bases. CDR1 and CDR2 from the germline V gene are SGHAT and FQNNGV. The CDR3 length is 14 residues. As DNA, the CDR3 is TGTGCCAGCAGCCCTGGACAGGGGGCGCGGGAGCAGTACTTC. The encoded protein is CASSPGQGAREQYF. Using reference TRBV11-2 and TRBJ2-7 for the parts outside the CDR3, the full variable domain is EAGVAQSPRYKIIEKRQSVAFWCNPISGHATLYWYQQILGQGPKLLIQFQNNGVVDDSQLPKDRFSAERLKGVDSTLKIQPAKLEDSAVYLCASSPGQGAREQYFGPGTRLTVT.

The rearrangement links TRBV28 to TRBJ2-3, with 9 bases identical to TRBD2. CDR1 is MDHEN and CDR2 is SYDVKM in the germline V gene. CDR3 length equals 16 residues. V gave up 9 bases and J gave up 3 bases; unmatched junction bases: 13. The chain's CDR3 is CASRNWAGGSTDTQYF. The CDR3 DNA sequence: TGTGCCAGTCGTAATTGGGCGGGGGGGAGTACAGATACGCAGTATTTT.

The V and J genes are TRBV11-2 and TRBJ1-2, with D tentatively TRBD1 (6 bases). This CDR3 has 15 amino acids. The germline V gene encodes CDR1 SGHAT and CDR2 FQNNGV. Trimming took off 6 bases at V and 6 bases at J, with 20 bases between the two ends. CDR3 DNA: TGTGCCAGCAGTTGGGGGGGGCAGGGGAACGATGGCTACACCTTC. Its protein is CASSWGGQGNDGYTF.

In this sample, this clone turned up a few times. The rearrangement joins TRBV5-1 to TRBJ2-7; 10 bases fit TRBD1. The length of the CDR3 is 15 residues. Germline V gene data show CDR1 as SGHRS and CDR2 as YFSETQ. V lost 4 bases, J lost 0 bases, and 4 bases stayed unmatched. The DNA of the CDR3 is TGCGCCAGCAGCGTGGGACAGGGGAGCTCCTACGAGCAGTACTTC. This translates into CASSVGQGSSYEQYF.

In its sample, this clone was seen once. The chain recombines TRBV6-6 with TRBJ2-1; TRBD2 might be the D (6 bases). Trimming took off 4 bases at V and 7 bases at J, with 11 bases between the two ends. The CDR3 is made up of 13 amino acids. Germline V lookup: CDR1 MNHNY, CDR2 SVGAGI (reference sequence). CDR3 loop: CASSFGTQNEQFF. Written as DNA, the CDR3 is TGTGCCAGCAGTTTCGGGACTCAGAATGAGCAGTTCTTC.

The rearrangement joins TRBV5-4 to TRBJ2-7; 7 bases fit TRBD1. Germline loops: CDR1 SGHNT, CDR2 YYREEE (reference sequence). There are 15 residues in the CDR3. V lost 4 bases to trimming and J lost 6 bases; unmatched junction nucleotides: 13. Here the CDR3 DNA reads TGTGCCAGCAGCCCATCAGACAGGGTCACTACCGAGCAGTACTTC. Protein product: CASSPSDRVTTEQYF.

V gene TRBV28 combines with J gene TRBJ2-1; 8 nucleotides line up with TRBD1. Trimming removed 5 bases from V and 6 bases from J; junction bases left unmatched: 12. The CDR3 is 16 residues long. Germline V gene lookup returns CDR1 MDHEN and CDR2 SYDVKM. CDR3 DNA: TGTGCCAGCAGTGGGTTCTCCGGGACAGGCCTCAATGAGCAGTTCTTC. Translating it yields CASSGFSGTGLNEQFF.

The chain recombines TRBV7-2 with TRBJ2-7, with D maybe TRBD2 (6 bases). The CDR3 runs 16 residues. CDR1 SGHTA and CDR2 FQGNSA come from the germline V gene. Trimming removed 5 bases from V and 0 bases from J, with 17 bases in between. The CDR3 DNA reads TGTGCCAGCAGCCCAGGTGGGACTTACAGCTCCTACGAGCAGTACTTC. It encodes CASSPGGTYSSYEQYF.

The chain links TRBV5-5 to TRBJ1-1; TRBD1 matches 7 bases. CDR3 size: 14 residues. CDR1 and CDR2 (germline): SGHKS, YYEKEE (reference sequence). V dropped 2 bases and J dropped 5; count of bases not matched to a gene: 6. This chain's CDR3 is CASSLTRQGTEAFF. CDR3 DNA sequence: TGTGCCAGCAGCTTAACGCGACAGGGTACTGAAGCTTTCTTT.

This clone occurred once. The rearrangement links TRBV6-5 to TRBJ2-7, with TRBD1 matching 7 bases. The CDR3 has 13 residues. The V segment lost 6 bases and the J segment 0 bases; nucleotides outside the gene matches: 2. Germline CDR1 is MNHEY and CDR2 is SVGAGI. CDR3 DNA: TGTGCCAGCAGGGACAGGTTCTCCTACGAGCAGTACTTC. Its translation: CASRDRFSYEQYF.

The chain is built from TRBV5-5 and TRBJ2-7, with 11 bases fitting TRBD1. Germline lookup yields CDR1 SGHKS and CDR2 YYEKEE (reference sequence). This CDR3 is 15 amino acids long. The junction had 7 bases not matched to a gene; V was cut back by 3 bases and J by 5 bases. CDR3 nucleotide sequence: TGTGCCAGCAGCTCTTCCGGGACAGGGGGTGACGAGCAGTACTTC. Encoded protein: CASSSSGTGGDEQYF.

The J gene is TRBJ2-7, the V gene TRBV18; no clear D gene. This CDR3 is 13 amino acids long. Deletions cut 2 bases from V and 5 bases from J, with 10 bases between. Per germline, CDR1 KGHSH and CDR2 LQKENI. The CDR3 loop is CASSPGQNNEQYF. The CDR3 DNA reads as TGTGCCAGCTCACCAGGCCAGAACAACGAGCAGTACTTC.

This chain uses TRBV18 with TRBJ2-1; 7 nucleotides agree with TRBD1. The CDR3 sequence is 17 residues long. CDR1 KGHSH and CDR2 LQKENI come from the germline V gene. The V gene end was trimmed by 0 bases and the J gene end by 3 bases; junction bases not matched to a gene: 8. The CDR3 sequence is CASSPPRGSTRYNEQFF. The CDR3 coding sequence is TGTGCCAGCTCACCACCCAGGGGGTCTACCCGCTACAATGAGCAGTTCTTC.

This clone was picked up one time. The V gene is TRBV29-1, the J gene TRBJ1-3; maybe TRBD1 (6 bases). The V gene's germline CDR1 is SQVTM and CDR2 ANQGSEA. The CDR3 is 13 residues long. Trimming removed 4 bases at V and 5 bases at J, with 12 bases between. CDR3 residues: CSVADRLRNTIYF. The CDR3, as DNA: TGCAGCGTTGCAGACAGGCTTCGAAACACCATATATTTT.